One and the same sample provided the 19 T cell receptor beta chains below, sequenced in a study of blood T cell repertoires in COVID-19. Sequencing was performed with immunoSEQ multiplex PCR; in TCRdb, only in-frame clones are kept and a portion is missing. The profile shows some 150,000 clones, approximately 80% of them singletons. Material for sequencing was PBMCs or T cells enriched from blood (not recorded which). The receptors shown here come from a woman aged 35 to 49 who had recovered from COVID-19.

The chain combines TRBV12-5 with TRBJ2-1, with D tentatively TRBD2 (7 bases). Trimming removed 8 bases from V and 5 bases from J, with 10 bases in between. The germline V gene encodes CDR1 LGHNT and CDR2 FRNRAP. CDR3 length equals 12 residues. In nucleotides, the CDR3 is TGTGCTAGTACGGGGGGCCACAATGAGCAGTTCTTC. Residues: CASTGGHNEQFF.

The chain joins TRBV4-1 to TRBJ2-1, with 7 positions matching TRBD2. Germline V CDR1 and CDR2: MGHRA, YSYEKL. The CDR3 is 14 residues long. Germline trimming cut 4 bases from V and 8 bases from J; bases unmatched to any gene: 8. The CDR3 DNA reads TGCGCCAGCAGCCGGGAGGGCCTTTTGGATGAGCAGTTCTTC. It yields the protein CASSREGLLDEQFF.

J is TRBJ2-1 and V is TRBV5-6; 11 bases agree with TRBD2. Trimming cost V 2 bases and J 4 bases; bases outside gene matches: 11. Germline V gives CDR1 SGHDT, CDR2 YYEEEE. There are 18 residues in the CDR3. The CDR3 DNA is TGTGCCAGCAGCTTTCTTGTGACCGGGACTAGCGGTTACAATGAGCAGTTCTTC. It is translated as CASSFLVTGTSGYNEQFF.

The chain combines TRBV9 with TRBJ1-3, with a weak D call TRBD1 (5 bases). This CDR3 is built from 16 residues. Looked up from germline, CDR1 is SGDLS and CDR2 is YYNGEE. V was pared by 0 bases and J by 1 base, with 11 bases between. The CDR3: CASSVARGWSGNTIYF. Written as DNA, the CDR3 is TGTGCCAGCAGCGTAGCGCGGGGGTGGTCTGGAAACACCATATATTTT.

The CDR3 reads CASSLFSNTEAFF. In nucleotides, the CDR3 is TGTGCCAGCAGCTTGTTCTCGAACACTGAAGCTTTCTTT. V and J are TRBV5-5 and TRBJ1-1; D is unresolved. Germline-derived CDR1 and CDR2 are SGHKS and YYEKEE (reference sequence). This CDR3 is built from 13 residues. Trimming shortened V by 1 base and J by 1 base, and 5 bases separated the two germline ends.

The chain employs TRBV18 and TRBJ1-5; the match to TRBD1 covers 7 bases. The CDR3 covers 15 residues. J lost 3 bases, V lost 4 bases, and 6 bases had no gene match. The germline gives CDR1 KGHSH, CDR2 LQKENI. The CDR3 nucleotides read TGTGCCAGCTCACGTACAGGGGAACTCAATCAGCCCCAGCATTTT. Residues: CASSRTGELNQPQHF.

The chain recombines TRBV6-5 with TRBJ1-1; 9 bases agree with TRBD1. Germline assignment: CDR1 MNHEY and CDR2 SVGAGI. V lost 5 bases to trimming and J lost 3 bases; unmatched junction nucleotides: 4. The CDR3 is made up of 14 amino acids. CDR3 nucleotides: TGTGCCAGCAGTCACCGGACAGGGGACACTGAAGCTTTCTTT. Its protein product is CASSHRTGDTEAFF.

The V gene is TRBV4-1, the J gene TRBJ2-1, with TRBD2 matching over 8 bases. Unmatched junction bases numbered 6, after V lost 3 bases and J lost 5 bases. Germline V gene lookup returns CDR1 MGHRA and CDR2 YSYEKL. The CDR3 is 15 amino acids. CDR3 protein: CASSQQAGADNEQFF. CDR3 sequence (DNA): TGCGCCAGCAGCCAGCAAGCGGGAGCGGACAATGAGCAGTTCTTC.

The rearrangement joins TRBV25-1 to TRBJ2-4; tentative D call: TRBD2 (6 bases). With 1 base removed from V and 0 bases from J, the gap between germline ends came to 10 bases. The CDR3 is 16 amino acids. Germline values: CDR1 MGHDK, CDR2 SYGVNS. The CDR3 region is CASSESSGLAKNIQYF. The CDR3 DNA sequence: TGTGCCAGCAGTGAATCTTCGGGACTAGCCAAAAACATTCAGTACTTC.

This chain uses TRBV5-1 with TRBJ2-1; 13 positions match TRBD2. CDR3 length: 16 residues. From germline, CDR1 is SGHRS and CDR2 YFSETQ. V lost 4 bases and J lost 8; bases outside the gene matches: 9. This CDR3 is CASSRGLAGEVDEQFF. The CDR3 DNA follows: TGCGCCAGCAGCCGAGGACTAGCGGGAGAGGTCGATGAGCAGTTCTTC.

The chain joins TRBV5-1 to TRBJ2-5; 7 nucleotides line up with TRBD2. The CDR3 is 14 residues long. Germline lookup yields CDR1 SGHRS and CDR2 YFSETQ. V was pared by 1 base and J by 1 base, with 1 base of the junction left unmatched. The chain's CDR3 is CASSLWGGQETQYF. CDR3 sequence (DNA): TGCGCCAGCAGCTTGTGGGGGGGCCAAGAGACCCAGTACTTC.

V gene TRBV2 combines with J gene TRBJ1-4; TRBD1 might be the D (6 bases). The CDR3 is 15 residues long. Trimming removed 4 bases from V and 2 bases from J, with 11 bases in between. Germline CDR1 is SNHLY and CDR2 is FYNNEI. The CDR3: CASSAIRGTNEKLFF. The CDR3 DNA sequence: TGTGCCAGCAGTGCAATAAGGGGGACTAATGAAAAACTGTTTTTT. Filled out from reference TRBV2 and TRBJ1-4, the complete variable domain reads EPEVTQTPSHQVTQMGQEVILRCVPISNHLYFYWYRQILGQKVEFLVSFYNNEISEKSEIFDDQFSVERPDGSNFTLKIRSTKLEDSAMYFCASSAIRGTNEKLFFGSGTQLSVL.

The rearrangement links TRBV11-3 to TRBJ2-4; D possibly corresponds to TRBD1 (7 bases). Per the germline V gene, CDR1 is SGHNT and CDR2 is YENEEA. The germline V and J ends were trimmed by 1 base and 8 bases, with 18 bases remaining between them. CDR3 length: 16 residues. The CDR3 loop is CASSLGDRVGEDIQYF. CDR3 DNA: TGTGCCAGCAGCTTAGGAGACAGGGTAGGGGAGGACATTCAGTACTTC. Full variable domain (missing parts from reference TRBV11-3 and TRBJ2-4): EAGVVQSPRYKIIEKKQPVAFWCNPISGHNTLYWYLQNLGQGPELLIRYENEEAVDDSQLPKDRFSAERLKGVDSTLKIQPAELGDSAVYLCASSLGDRVGEDIQYFGAGTRLSVL.

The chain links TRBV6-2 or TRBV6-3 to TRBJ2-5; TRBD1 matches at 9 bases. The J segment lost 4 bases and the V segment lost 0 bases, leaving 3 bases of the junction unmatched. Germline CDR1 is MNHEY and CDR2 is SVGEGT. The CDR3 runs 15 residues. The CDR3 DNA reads TGTGCCAGCAGTTACTCTACAGGGGGCAGAGAGACCCAGTACTTC. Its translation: CASSYSTGGRETQYF.

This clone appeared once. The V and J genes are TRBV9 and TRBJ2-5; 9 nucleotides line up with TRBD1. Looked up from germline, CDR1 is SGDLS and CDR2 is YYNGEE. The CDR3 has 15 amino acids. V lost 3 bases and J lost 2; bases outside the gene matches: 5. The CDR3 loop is CASSDGTGLQETQYF. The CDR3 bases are TGTGCCAGCAGCGACGGGACAGGGTTACAAGAGACCCAGTACTTC.

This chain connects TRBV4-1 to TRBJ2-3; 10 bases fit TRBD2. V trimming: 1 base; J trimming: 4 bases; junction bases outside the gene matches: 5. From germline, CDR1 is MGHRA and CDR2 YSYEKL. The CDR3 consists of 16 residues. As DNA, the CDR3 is TGCGCCAGCAGCCAAGTGGCTAGCGGGAGCCCAGATACGCAGTATTTT. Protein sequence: CASSQVASGSPDTQYF.

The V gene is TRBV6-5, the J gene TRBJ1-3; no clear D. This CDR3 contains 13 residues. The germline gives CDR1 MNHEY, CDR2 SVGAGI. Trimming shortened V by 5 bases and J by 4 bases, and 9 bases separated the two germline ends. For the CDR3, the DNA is TGTGCCAGCAGTCCAGGCCCGGGAAACACCATATATTTT. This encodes CASSPGPGNTIYF.

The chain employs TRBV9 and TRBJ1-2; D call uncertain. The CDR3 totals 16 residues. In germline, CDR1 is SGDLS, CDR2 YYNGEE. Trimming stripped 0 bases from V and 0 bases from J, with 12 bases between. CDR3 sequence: CASSVAPTHSNYGYTF. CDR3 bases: TGTGCCAGCAGCGTAGCCCCGACTCACTCTAACTATGGCTACACCTTC.

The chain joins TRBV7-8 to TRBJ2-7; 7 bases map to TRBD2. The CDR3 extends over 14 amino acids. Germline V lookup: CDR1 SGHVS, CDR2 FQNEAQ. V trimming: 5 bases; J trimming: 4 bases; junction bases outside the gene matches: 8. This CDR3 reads CASSLSGTVYEQYF. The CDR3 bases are TGTGCCAGCAGCCTAAGCGGGACCGTATACGAGCAGTACTTC.